The 21 T cell receptor beta chains below all came from one sample that was sequenced in a study of blood T cell repertoires in COVID-19. TCRdb's copy holds only in-frame clones and misses some; the assay was immunoSEQ multiplex PCR. Of fewer than 80,000 clones in the sample, 79% were seen once. The sequencing input was peripheral blood. The receptors were gathered from a woman of 80 years or more with active or convalescent COVID-19.

The CDR3 region has the DNA TGTGCCAGCAGCGCGCGCCTGCAGACAGGCCCGCCATGGATCGAGACCCAGTACTTC. Translation gives CASSARLQTGPPWIETQYF. The genes are TRBV9 and TRBJ2-5, with D possibly being TRBD1 (6 bases). V dropped 3 bases and J dropped 5 bases, with 29 bases sitting between them. The CDR3 is 19 amino acids. Germline V lookup: CDR1 SGDLS, CDR2 YYNGEE.

The V gene is TRBV7-9, the J gene TRBJ1-2; D is ambiguous. V shed 1 base and J shed 7 bases, with 10 bases lying between them. This CDR3 comprises 13 residues. The germline V gene encodes CDR1 SEHNR and CDR2 FQNEAQ (reference sequence). CDR3 protein: CASSLDFTGGYTF. CDR3 DNA sequence: TGTGCCAGCAGCTTAGATTTTACGGGTGGCTACACCTTC.

This clone was seen a single time. The chain joins TRBV4-3 to TRBJ1-2; weak D call: TRBD1 (6 bases). Germline CDR1 and CDR2: LGHNA and YSLEER. Trimming shortened V by 0 bases and J by 7 bases, and 12 bases separated the two germline ends. This CDR3 contains 14 residues. The CDR3 loop is CASSQDFNRAGYTF. The DNA for the CDR3 is TGCGCCAGCAGCCAAGATTTTAACAGGGCTGGCTACACCTTC.

The rearrangement links TRBV29-1 to TRBJ1-2, with 7 nucleotides matching TRBD1. With V trimmed by 6 bases and J by 0 bases, 13 bases remained unmatched. Germline CDR1 SQVTM, CDR2 ANQGSEA. The CDR3 spans 16 residues. CDR3 in amino acids: CSVSLAPGQANYGYTF. As DNA, the CDR3 is TGCAGCGTCTCACTAGCCCCAGGACAGGCTAACTATGGCTACACCTTC.

This clone was picked up one time. The V call is TRBV23-1, the J call TRBJ2-6; 10 bases line up with TRBD1. TRBV23-1 is identified as an open reading frame with a role that is uncertain. V lost 4 bases to trimming and J lost 1 base; unmatched junction nucleotides: 4. The CDR3 length is 17 residues. CDR3 amino acids: CASSPDRGLSGANVLTF. The CDR3 nucleotides are TGCGCCAGCAGTCCCGACAGGGGGCTTTCTGGGGCCAACGTCCTGACTTTC.

This chain connects TRBV15 to TRBJ1-5, with 8 bases lining up with TRBD1. The CDR3 spans 16 residues. Trimming took 1 base from V and 7 from J; bases not matched to a gene: 9. Germline CDR1 and CDR2: LNHNV and YYDKDF (reference sequence). The DNA for the CDR3 is TGTGCCACCAGCAGAGGCAGGACAGGGCTGGGCCAGCCCCAGCATTTT. Translation: CATSRGRTGLGQPQHF.

This chain joins TRBV12-5 and TRBJ2-5; 13 nucleotides align to TRBD2. The CDR3 length is 16 residues. Per germline, CDR1 LGHNT and CDR2 FRNRAP. J lost 1 base, V lost 5 bases, and 4 bases had no gene match. The CDR3 spells CASGPGTSGAQETQYF. CDR3 DNA sequence: TGTGCTAGTGGTCCCGGGACTAGCGGGGCCCAAGAGACCCAGTACTTC.

The table lists this clone with a count of one. This chain connects TRBV6-6 to TRBJ2-1, with D perhaps matching TRBD1 (6 bases). The CDR3 is 12 residues long. V shed 6 bases and J shed 9 bases, with 12 bases lying between them. Per the germline V gene, CDR1 is MNHNY and CDR2 is SVGAGI (reference sequence). The CDR3 loop is CASRPTGGEQFF. Written as DNA, the CDR3 is TGTGCCAGCAGACCGACAGGCGGTGAGCAGTTCTTC.

The V and J genes are TRBV29-1 and TRBJ2-1, with 12 bases aligning to TRBD2. Trimming at V came to 3 bases and at J to 6 bases, leaving 15 bases not matched to a gene. The germline V gene has CDR1 SQVTM and CDR2 ANQGSEA. The CDR3 spans 18 residues. The CDR3 protein is CSVEAPSGRVHRGNEQFF. CDR3 nucleotide sequence: TGCAGCGTTGAGGCGCCTAGCGGGAGGGTACATAGAGGCAATGAGCAGTTCTTC.

The chain links TRBV20-1 to TRBJ1-1; D not certain. The germline CDR1 and CDR2 sequences are DFQATT and SNEGSKA (reference sequence). This CDR3 comprises 11 residues. V was trimmed by 2 bases and J by 5 bases, leaving 6 bases between them. CDR3 DNA sequence: TGCAGTGCTAGAATCCAAACTGAAGCTTTCTTT. Its protein product is CSARIQTEAFF.

The sample holds one count of this clone. The chain has TRBV15 and TRBJ2-3, with D perhaps matching TRBD1 (5 bases). The germline V gene encodes CDR1 LNHNV and CDR2 YYDKDF (reference sequence). The V end was cut by 0 bases, the J end by 2 bases, with 18 bases between. CDR3 length equals 18 residues. The CDR3 DNA follows: TGTGCCACCAGCAGAGATCCCCCGACCAGGGTCTTCACAGATACGCAGTATTTT. Encoded protein: CATSRDPPTRVFTDTQYF.

The V and J genes are TRBV7-6 and TRBJ2-7; TRBD2 aligns across 9 bases. CDR3 size: 17 residues. Germline lookup yields CDR1 SGHVS and CDR2 FNYEAQ. The trim removed 5 bases at V and 6 bases at J, leaving 17 bases unmatched. Written as DNA, the CDR3 is TGTGCCAGCAGCGCCCGGTTTGTGGGCGGGAGGGCCCGCGAGCAGTACTTC. Protein sequence: CASSARFVGGRAREQYF.

The rearrangement uses TRBV28 and TRBJ2-3, with 7 bases lining up with TRBD2. The CDR3 has 17 amino acids. The trim removed 2 bases at V and 4 bases at J, leaving 12 bases unmatched. The germline V gene encodes CDR1 MDHEN and CDR2 SYDVKM. CDR3 sequence reads: CASSLVYGGSGSDTQYF. In nucleotides, the CDR3 is TGTGCCAGCAGTTTAGTTTACGGCGGGAGTGGATCAGATACGCAGTATTTT.

This clone was found a few times. V gene TRBV9 combines with J gene TRBJ2-5, with 7 bases aligning to TRBD1. CDR3 length: 15 amino acids. With 2 bases clipped from V and 5 bases from J, the junction kept 9 bases outside the gene matches. In germline, CDR1 is SGDLS, CDR2 YYNGEE. This CDR3 is CASSVRDSPRETQYF. CDR3 sequence (DNA): TGTGCCAGCAGCGTCAGGGACAGCCCTCGGGAGACCCAGTACTTC. Variable domain in full (rest from reference TRBV9 and TRBJ2-5): DSGVTQTPKHLITATGQRVTLRCSPRSGDLSVYWYQQSLDQGLQFLIQYYNGEERAKGNILERFSAQQFPDLHSELNLSSLELGDSALYFCASSVRDSPRETQYFGPGTRLLVL.

The chain carries TRBV6-6 and TRBJ1-2; 8 bases line up with TRBD1. V shed 5 bases, J shed 1 base, and the junction held 12 bases outside the gene matches. Per germline, CDR1 MNHNY and CDR2 SVGAGI (reference sequence). The CDR3 contains 17 residues. DNA of the CDR3: TGTGCCAGCAGTCCCCTCCCCCGGACAGGGATTAACTATGGCTACACCTTC. Translating gives CASSPLPRTGINYGYTF.

V gene TRBV19 combines with J gene TRBJ2-1, with a possible D match to TRBD2 (6 bases). The V end lost 5 bases, the J end lost 0 bases, and 17 bases lay between the germline ends. Germline V gene sequence: CDR1 LNHDA, CDR2 SQIVND (reference sequence). The CDR3 length is 17 residues. CDR3: CASSPRKGGVSYNEQFF. DNA for the CDR3: TGTGCCAGTAGTCCCCGGAAGGGCGGGGTCTCCTACAATGAGCAGTTCTTC. The variable domain in full, with the rest retrieved from reference TRBV19 and TRBJ2-1, is DGGITQSPKYLFRKEGQNVTLSCEQNLNHDAMYWYRQDPGQGLRLIYYSQIVNDFQKGDIAEGYSVSREKKESFPLTVTSAQKNPTAFYLCASSPRKGGVSYNEQFFGPGTRLTVL.

This rearrangement joins TRBV7-2 to TRBJ2-7; 7 bases are shared with TRBD2. CDR3 length: 14 residues. Germline V CDR1 and CDR2: SGHTA, FQGNSA. J gave up 5 bases and V 7 bases, and 11 bases lay outside the gene matches. The CDR3 loop reads CASTFGAGADEQYF. In DNA, the CDR3 is TGTGCCAGCACCTTTGGTGCGGGAGCAGACGAGCAGTACTTC.

This chain joins TRBV25-1 and TRBJ2-5; 8 bases are shared with TRBD1. Unmatched junction bases numbered 10, after V lost 3 bases and J lost 4 bases. CDR3 size: 16 residues. CDR1 MGHDK and CDR2 SYGVNS come from the germline V gene. The CDR3 protein is CASSDLTGGSRETQYF. CDR3 in DNA: TGTGCCAGCAGTGATTTAACAGGGGGTTCGAGAGAGACCCAGTACTTC.

Here the CDR3 DNA reads TGTGCCATCAGTGACCCCGGGGAAAAACTGTTTTTT. It encodes CAISDPGEKLFF. The chain combines TRBV10-3 with TRBJ1-4; D uncertain. Per the germline V gene, CDR1 is ENHRY and CDR2 is SYGVKD. This CDR3 is built from 12 residues. Trimming pared 3 bases from V and 8 bases from J, leaving 7 bases between.

This clone has only a few counts. The J gene is TRBJ1-1, the V gene TRBV7-9; D gene uncertain. Trimming left V 3 bases short and J 3 bases short, with 17 bases between. Germline lookup yields CDR1 SEHNR and CDR2 FQNEAQ (reference sequence). This CDR3 has 16 residues. The CDR3 loop reads CASSFKGAGEDTEAFF. DNA for the CDR3: TGTGCCAGCAGCTTTAAGGGAGCCGGGGAAGACACTGAAGCTTTCTTT.

Note on this clone: One end of the junction fails to match germline, which may point to a read error. The chain links TRBV7-7 to TRBJ2-1; TRBD1 matches at 12 bases. There are 18 residues in the CDR3. CDR1 is SSHAT, CDR2 FNYEAQ, per germline (reference sequence). The CDR3 sequence: CASSTGTGGELRYNEQFF. CDR3 in DNA: TGTGCTAGCAGCACCGGGACAGGGGGCGAACTGCGTTACAATGAGCAGTTCTTC.